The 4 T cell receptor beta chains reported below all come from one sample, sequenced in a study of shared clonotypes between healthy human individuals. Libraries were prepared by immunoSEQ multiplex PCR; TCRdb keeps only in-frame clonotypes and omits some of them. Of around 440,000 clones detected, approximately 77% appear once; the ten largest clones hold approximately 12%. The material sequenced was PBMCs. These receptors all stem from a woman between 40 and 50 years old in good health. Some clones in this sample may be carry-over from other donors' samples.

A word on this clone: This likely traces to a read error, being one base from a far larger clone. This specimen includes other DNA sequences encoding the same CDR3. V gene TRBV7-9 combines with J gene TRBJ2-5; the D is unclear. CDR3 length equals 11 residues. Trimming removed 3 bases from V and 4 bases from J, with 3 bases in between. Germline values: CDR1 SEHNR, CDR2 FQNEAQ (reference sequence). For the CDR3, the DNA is TGTGCCAGCAGCTTCGGAGAGACCCAGTACTTC. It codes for CASSFGETQYF.

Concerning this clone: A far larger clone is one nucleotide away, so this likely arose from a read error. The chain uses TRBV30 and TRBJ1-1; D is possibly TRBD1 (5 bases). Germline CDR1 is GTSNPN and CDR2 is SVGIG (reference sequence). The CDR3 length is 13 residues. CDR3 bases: TGTGCCTGGAGTGAGACAGAGAACACTGAAGCTTCCTTT. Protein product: CAWSETENTEASF.

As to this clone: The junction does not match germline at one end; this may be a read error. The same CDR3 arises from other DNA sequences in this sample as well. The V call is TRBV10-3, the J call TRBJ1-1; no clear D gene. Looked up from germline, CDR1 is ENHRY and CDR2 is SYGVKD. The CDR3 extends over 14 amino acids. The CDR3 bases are TGTGCTATCAGTGAGTCGATAGTTTATCTTGAAGCTTTCTTT. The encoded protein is CAISESIVYLEAFF.

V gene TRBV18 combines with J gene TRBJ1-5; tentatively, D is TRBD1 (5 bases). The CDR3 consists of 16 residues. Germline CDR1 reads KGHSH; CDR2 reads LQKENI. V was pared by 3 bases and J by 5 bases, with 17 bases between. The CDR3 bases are TGTGCCAGCTCACCGAATGCGGCAGGGTTCGATCAGCCCCAGCATTTT. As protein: CASSPNAAGFDQPQHF. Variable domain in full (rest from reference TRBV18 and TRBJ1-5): NAGVMQNPRHLVRRRGQEARLRCSPMKGHSHVYWYRQLPEEGLKFMVYLQKENIIDESGMPKERFSAEFPKEGPSILRIQQVVRGDSAAYFCASSPNAAGFDQPQHFGDGTRLSIL.